This TCR beta chain is from a study of T cell responses to AZD1222 COVID-19 vaccine. Looking at the study overall: Second-dose groups at about 4 or about 12 weeks were pooled.

Overall study results and limits: Repertoire sampling was restricted to post-peak T cell response timepoints. Vaccine-associated CD4 TCRs spanned spike, dominant at 160-218 and 743-854. Clonal diversity may have been underestimated in mostly white British donors.

The CDR3 length is 15 residues. The ends were cut back, 5 bases at V and 8 bases at J, with 16 bases in the middle. Looked up from germline, CDR1 is MDHEN and CDR2 is SYDVKM. In regard to this clone: Its antigen remains unknown.

The protocol was immunoSEQ multiplex PCR, while the TCRdb copy is restricted to in-frame clones and leaves out a portion. The sample lists tens of thousands of clones; approximately 80% were seen once. The V and J genes are TRBV28 and TRBJ1-6; maybe TRBD1 (5 bases). The source was peripheral blood, collected on day 0 of AZD1222 vaccination. This sequence originates from an adult in good health. Written as DNA, the CDR3 is TGTGCCAGCAGTCTCCCCCCGGGGCAATATTCACCCCTCCACTTT. It specifies CASSLPPGQYSPLHF.